This T cell receptor (beta chain) was documented in a study of T cells in localized non-small cell lung cancer. CDR1 and CDR2 (germline): KGHSH, LQKENI. V shed 5 bases, J shed 7 bases, and the junction held 6 bases outside the gene matches. This CDR3 is built from 13 residues. Of note for this clone: Its antigen is not known.

Study findings and constraints: A median approximately 60 of the top 100 tumor clones appeared in adjacent lung. Longer overall survival associated with higher blood T cell density; shorter survival with higher adjacent-lung clonality.

Repertoires were generated with immunoSEQ multiplex PCR, while TCRdb's copy carries only in-frame clones and drops some. The sample consists of 25,000 to 30,000 clones, roughly 80% of them appearing once. The receptor's source is a man aged 35 to 69 with stage III lung adenocarcinoma. The V gene is TRBV18, the J gene TRBJ1-1, with 8 bases fitting TRBD1. Sequenced here: peripheral blood mononuclear cells, sampled before any cancer treatment. The DNA of the CDR3 is TGTGCCAGCTCAACGACAGGGGTTGATGAAGCTTTCTTT. This gives the protein CASSTTGVDEAFF.